These 17 T cell receptor beta chains share one sample of origin, sequenced in a study of OX40 agonist ivuxolimab in advanced cancers. This table comes from immunoSEQ multiplex PCR, and its TCRdb copy is limited to in-frame clones, with some not included. The sample consists of 35,000 to 40,000 clones, about 78% of them appearing once. The sequences come from CD4+ or CD8+ T cells sorted from blood, collected in a trial of the OX40 agonist ivuxolimab. The source is an adult with an advanced solid tumor such as melanoma, head and neck, liver or kidney cancer.

V gene TRBV7-2 combines with J gene TRBJ2-7; 13 nucleotides agree with TRBD2. J was trimmed by 5 bases and V by 1 base; bases with no gene match: 2. The CDR3 is 15 amino acids. Per the germline V gene, CDR1 is SGHTA and CDR2 is FQGNSA. The CDR3 protein is CASSLGGTSGNEQYF. The CDR3 region has the DNA TGTGCCAGCAGCTTAGGCGGGACTAGCGGGAACGAGCAGTACTTC.

This clone occurred many times. The chain joins TRBV5-4 to TRBJ2-5; possibly TRBD2 for D (7 bases). The V and J ends lost 2 bases and 4 bases respectively, with 15 bases between them. In germline, CDR1 is SGHNT, CDR2 YYREEE (reference sequence). The CDR3 sequence is 15 residues long. The CDR3 DNA reads TGTGCCAGCAGCTTTCGGGGGGCCTACGGAGAGACCCAGTACTTC. Encoded protein: CASSFRGAYGETQYF.

This clone was detected only once. The rearrangement joins TRBV6-4 to TRBJ1-2, with TRBD1 matching 10 bases. The length of the CDR3 is 14 residues. V was pared by 6 bases and J by 6 bases, with 7 bases of the junction left unmatched. Germline CDR1 is MRHNA and CDR2 is SNTAGT. CDR3 sequence reads: CASRLTGGADGYTF. For the CDR3, the DNA is TGTGCCAGCAGATTGACAGGGGGCGCAGATGGCTACACCTTC.

The chain couples TRBV29-1 to TRBJ1-2; maybe TRBD1 (5 bases). Trimming left V 6 bases short and J 2 bases short, with 10 bases between. This CDR3 is 12 amino acids long. Germline CDR1 SQVTM, CDR2 ANQGSEA. CDR3: CSVYTGNYGYTF. In nucleotides, the CDR3 is TGCAGCGTCTATACAGGAAACTATGGCTACACCTTC.

This clone has a single count. The chain carries TRBV6-5 and TRBJ2-1; D is unclear. The V gene lost 6 bases and the J gene lost 8 bases, with 5 bases spanning the gap. Germline V CDR1 and CDR2: MNHEY, SVGAGI. The CDR3 covers 10 residues. The CDR3 loop is CASRLYEQFF. As DNA, the CDR3 is TGTGCCAGCAGGTTATATGAGCAGTTCTTC.

The chain combines TRBV6-5 with TRBJ1-1, with D possibly TRBD1 on 5 matching bases. V lost 0 bases and J 5 bases, leaving 13 bases between the germline ends. Germline V lookup: CDR1 MNHEY, CDR2 SVGAGI. This CDR3 region has 15 residues. The CDR3 bases are TGTGCCAGCAGTTACTCTGAGGGAGGGGTGACTGAAGCTTTCTTT. Its translation: CASSYSEGGVTEAFF.

J is TRBJ2-7 and V is TRBV14; no clear D. Trimming shortened V by 3 bases and J by 3 bases, and 6 bases separated the two germline ends. This CDR3 is built from 12 residues. CDR1 and CDR2 from the germline V gene are SGHDN and FVKESK. In DNA, the CDR3 is TGTGCCAGCAGCCATTCAAACTACGAGCAGTACTTC. Translating gives CASSHSNYEQYF.

The chain recombines TRBV7-8 with TRBJ1-1; the D gene is possibly TRBD1 (5 bases). This CDR3 is built from 13 residues. Germline-derived CDR1 and CDR2 are SGHVS and FQNEAQ. V was pared by 5 bases and J by 2 bases, with 9 bases between. Here the CDR3 reads CASSRGSNTEAFF. The DNA of the CDR3 is TGTGCCAGCAGCAGGGGCTCTAACACTGAAGCTTTCTTT.

The chain has TRBV7-9 and TRBJ1-2; D remains ambiguous. Germline lookup yields CDR1 SEHNR and CDR2 FQNEAQ (reference sequence). The CDR3 runs 14 residues. V lost 5 bases, J lost 0 bases, and 10 bases lay in between. The CDR3 protein is CASSPASTNYGYTF. CDR3 coding DNA: TGTGCCAGCAGCCCCGCCAGCACTAACTATGGCTACACCTTC.

The V and J genes are TRBV7-6 and TRBJ2-7; 10 bases align to TRBD2. V lost 5 bases to trimming and J lost 7 bases; unmatched junction nucleotides: 17. CDR1 SGHVS and CDR2 FNYEAQ come from the germline V gene. This CDR3 region has 17 residues. CDR3 in amino acids: CASSITASGSQPGEQYF. In nucleotides, the CDR3 is TGTGCCAGCAGCATAACGGCTAGCGGGAGTCAACCGGGGGAGCAGTACTTC.

This clone was seen a single time. CDR3: CASSYTGTPGTDTQYF. The CDR3 nucleotides are TGCGCCAGCAGCTACACCGGGACCCCGGGCACAGATACGCAGTATTTT. The V and J genes are TRBV5-1 and TRBJ2-3; D could derive from TRBD1 or TRBD2 (5 bases each). CDR3 length equals 16 residues. The germline V gene has CDR1 SGHRS and CDR2 YFSETQ. Trimming removed 3 bases from V and 1 base from J, with 15 bases in between.

The V gene is TRBV9, the J gene TRBJ2-1; D remains unclear. There are 12 residues in the CDR3. CDR1 SGDLS and CDR2 YYNGEE come from the germline V gene. Trimming stripped 0 bases from V and 6 bases from J, with 4 bases between. CDR3 sequence (DNA): TGTGCCAGCAGCGTAGCTTTCAATGAGCAGTTCTTC. Translated: CASSVAFNEQFF.

This clone showed up just a few times. V and J are TRBV11-2 and TRBJ1-1; the D is unclear. The CDR3 runs 16 residues. The V gene lost 0 bases and the J gene lost 3 bases, with 14 bases spanning the gap. Looked up from germline, CDR1 is SGHAT and CDR2 is FQNNGV. The chain's CDR3 is CASSLDFAAGDTEAFF. The CDR3 DNA follows: TGTGCCAGCAGCTTAGATTTTGCGGCAGGAGACACTGAAGCTTTCTTT.

CDR3 region: CASSLQGFGTEAFF. DNA of the CDR3: TGTGCCAGCAGCCTACAGGGGTTCGGGACTGAAGCTTTCTTT. The rearrangement links TRBV7-3 to TRBJ1-1; 7 positions match TRBD1. Germline V gene sequence: CDR1 SGHTA, CDR2 FQGTGA. V shed 5 bases and J 5 bases; nucleotides not matched to a gene: 8. The CDR3 is 14 residues long.

The CDR3 spells CASSPGGGQLSGNTIYF. The CDR3 DNA reads as TGTGCCAGCAGCCCGGGGGGCGGGCAGCTCTCTGGAAACACCATATATTTT. The V and J genes are TRBV7-6 and TRBJ1-3; tentatively, D is TRBD1 (6 bases). Germline assignment: CDR1 SGHVS and CDR2 FNYEAQ. Deletions cut 5 bases from V and 0 bases from J, with 17 bases between. The CDR3 totals 17 residues.

The V gene is TRBV6-5, the J gene TRBJ1-4; D is undetermined. This CDR3 region has 14 residues. V shed 6 bases and J shed 5 bases, with 13 bases lying between them. Germline CDR1 and CDR2: MNHEY and SVGAGI. CDR3 in DNA: TGTGCCAGCAGAGGGTACGAGTACAATGAAAAACTGTTTTTT. Translation gives CASRGYEYNEKLFF.

The rearrangement uses TRBV28 and TRBJ2-1; D might be TRBD2 (5 bases). V lost 6 bases to trimming and J lost 0 bases, with 12 bases between them. The CDR3 is 15 amino acids. CDR1 is MDHEN, CDR2 SYDVKM, per germline. The CDR3 nucleotides are TGTGCCAGCAGACTCACTAGGCTCTCCTACAATGAGCAGTTCTTC. Protein: CASRLTRLSYNEQFF.